The sample holds one count of the clone carrying this T cell receptor (beta chain). Everyone who took part was roughly 18 to 89 years old, and they came from fewer than 25 US areas. The data belong to a study of blood T cell repertoires in COVID-19. Clones were read by immunoSEQ multiplex PCR, and TCRdb kept only the in-frame ones, dropping some. The data contain more than 300,000 clones, around 87% of them seen just once; the ten biggest clones take up roughly 2%. Germline V gives CDR1 LGHDT, CDR2 YNNKEL (reference sequence). V was clipped by 11 bases and J by 5 bases, with 17 bases between them. The CDR3 consists of 13 residues.

The receptor was derived from a man aged 35-49 years in a cohort exposed to, infected with or recovered from COVID-19 (not recorded which). This chain links TRBV3-1 (or the pseudogene TRBV3-2) with TRBJ2-3, with TRBD2 as a possible D gene (6 bases). The specimen was PBMCs or T cells enriched from blood (not recorded which). Here the CDR3 reads CAAGREERDTQYF. The DNA of the CDR3 is TGTGCCGCTGGAAGGGAGGAGAGAGATACGCAGTATTTT.